The clone carrying this TCR beta chain was observed a handful of times. V lost 3 bases and J lost 9; bases outside the gene matches: 7. Germline loops: CDR1 SNHLY, CDR2 FYNNEI. This CDR3 has 14 amino acids. These data come from a study of blood T cell repertoires in COVID-19. As for the study in general: Both acute and convalescent COVID-19 samples were obtained from the United States, Italy and Spain.

As handled by the study authors: Reference gene primer amplification in the assay estimated nucleated cell counts. The data were produced by immunoSEQ multiplex PCR, yet TCRdb's version contains in-frame clones alone and is incomplete. The V and J calls and clone size are taken from that table; D and trimming were inferred from the DNA. The table shows roughly 340,000 clones, with around 92% occurring only once. The clonotype was recovered from a woman in her twenties or thirties with COVID-19, enrolled during active disease. Material: peripheral blood. The chain is built from TRBV2 and TRBJ2-1; 8 bases align to TRBD2. CDR3 coding DNA: TGTGCCAGCAGTGATCTTGGGACTAGGGGTGAGCAGTTCTTC. Translation gives CASSDLGTRGEQFF.